A single sample gave rise to the 10 T cell receptor beta chains below, sequenced in a study of T-cell memory formation after mild COVID-19. TCRdb passed the 5' RACE reads through MiXCR, listing each CDR3 protein once. The sample records 120,000 or so distinct CDR3 sequences, over 15% being singletons. Sample: PBMCs or a T cell subset sorted from them (not recorded which). The receptors stem from a man aged 18 to 30 who had mild COVID-19 (a few samples of this study predate the infection). Cell type and time point are not known.

The chain has TRBV12-3 or TRBV12-4 and TRBJ1-5; 8 bases map to TRBD1. Trimming cost V 6 bases and J 3 bases; bases outside gene matches: 7. The CDR3 sequence is 15 residues long. The DNA for the CDR3 is TGTGCCAGCAGGACGACAGGGGCGGTCAATCAGCCCCAGCATTTT. This encodes CASRTTGAVNQPQHF.

The chain has TRBV5-1 and TRBJ2-3; tentative D call: TRBD1 (6 bases). This CDR3 has 15 residues. Germline V gene data show CDR1 as SGHRS and CDR2 as YFSETQ. V lost 1 base to trimming and J lost 5 bases, with 14 bases between them. As DNA, the CDR3 is TGCGCCAGCAGCTTGTATTCAGGGGCAGGAGATACGCAGTATTTT. The encoded protein is CASSLYSGAGDTQYF.

This clonotype was seen more than once but under ten times. CDR3 sequence: CASSPAAGVGDTQYF. CDR3 nucleotides: TGTGCCAGCTCACCAGCAGCGGGGGTTGGAGATACGCAGTATTTT. This chain links TRBV18 with TRBJ2-3; 8 nucleotides align to TRBD2. The trim removed 2 bases at V and 5 bases at J, leaving 6 bases unmatched. CDR1 is KGHSH and CDR2 is LQKENI in the germline V gene. The CDR3 extends over 15 amino acids. The full variable domain, with the rest looked up from reference TRBV18 and TRBJ2-3, is NAGVMQNPRHLVRRRGQEARLRCSPMKGHSHVYWYRQLPEEGLKFMVYLQKENIIDESGMPKERFSAEFPKEGPSILRIQQVVRGDSAAYFCASSPAAGVGDTQYFGPGTRLTVL.

This clonotype occurred a few times. This chain connects TRBV28 to TRBJ2-4; D ambiguous. This CDR3 comprises 14 residues. Germline assignment: CDR1 MDHEN and CDR2 SYDVKM. V was shortened by 2 bases and J by 7 bases, with 12 bases between the two germline ends. CDR3 DNA: TGTGCCAGCAGTTTACCCTCCCGGCGGAACATTCAGTACTTC. Its translation is CASSLPSRRNIQYF.

The chain couples TRBV7-9 to TRBJ1-2; no definite D call. The CDR3 length is 14 residues. CDR1 and CDR2 from the germline V gene are SEHNR and FQNEAQ (reference sequence). Between the trimmed V and J ends, which lost 5 bases and 7 bases, there was a span of 17 bases. The CDR3 is CASSLHNVVGGYTF. Here the CDR3 DNA reads TGTGCCAGCAGCCTACATAACGTAGTGGGTGGCTACACCTTC.

The V call is TRBV5-6, the J call TRBJ1-5, with 8 positions matching TRBD1. Per germline, CDR1 SGHDT and CDR2 YYEEEE. The CDR3 runs to 15 residues. V dropped 2 bases and J dropped 6; count of bases not matched to a gene: 7. The CDR3 nucleotides read TGTGCCAGCAGCTTCGACAGGGGCCGGGGTCAGCCCCAGCATTTT. Translating gives CASSFDRGRGQPQHF.

The chain joins TRBV12-3 or TRBV12-4 to TRBJ2-4; 8 bases agree with TRBD1. The CDR3 sequence is 13 residues long. After removal of 7 bases from V and 11 bases from J, the junction contained 10 bases not matched to a gene. CDR3 protein: CASTPGTGLVQYF. In DNA form, the CDR3 reads TGTGCCAGCACCCCGGGGACAGGCCTCGTTCAGTACTTC.

J is TRBJ1-2 and V is TRBV29-1; no clear D. V was shortened by 3 bases and J by 9 bases, with 11 bases between the two germline ends. The CDR3 extends over 11 amino acids. CDR1 SQVTM and CDR2 ANQGSEA come from the germline V gene. CDR3 in DNA: TGCAGCGTTGACGGGGTAACGAGCTACACCTTC. Encoded protein: CSVDGVTSYTF.

The sample holds many counts of this clonotype. V and J are TRBV7-2 and TRBJ1-4; maybe TRBD1 (6 bases). This CDR3 is built from 14 residues. From germline, CDR1 is SGHTA and CDR2 FQGNSA. V was cut by 5 bases and J by 10 bases, with 17 bases left in between. For the CDR3, the DNA is TGTGCCAGCAGCCCTCGGGGGGGGGCCGGAAAACTGTTTTTT. This gives the protein CASSPRGGAGKLFF.

This clonotype was counted a few times. The chain joins TRBV20-1 to TRBJ1-2, with 8 bases aligning to TRBD1. Unmatched junction bases numbered 14, after V lost 6 bases and J lost 8 bases. The CDR3 length is 14 residues. The V gene's germline CDR1 is DFQATT and CDR2 SNEGSKA (reference sequence). The CDR3 DNA reads TGCAGTGCGAGACAGGGGTTCGTAATCGAGGGCTACACCTTC. Its protein product is CSARQGFVIEGYTF.